This TCR beta chain derives from a study of blood T cells in healthy people across ages. General study findings and limits: Observed TCR beta diversity showed a strong correlation with the percentage of naive T cells as measured by flow cytometry. With unsorted PBMCs, a conclusive comparison of naive versus antigen-experienced cells was not possible. Observed TCR beta diversity per million T cells went down as age went up. This fall followed a roughly linear course with age.

The total RNA that was extracted per sample amounted to at least 5 micrograms. Germline V lookup: CDR1 LGHNT, CDR2 FRNRAP. CDR3 length equals 11 residues. V lost 1 base to trimming and J lost 7 bases, with 4 bases between them. A note on this clonotype: Its antigen remains unknown.

The second PCR ran roughly 6 to 11 cycles with a sample-barcoded 5' primer and J-beta primers. TCRdb reanalysed the 5' RACE reads using MiXCR and keeps one entry per CDR3 protein. The sample contains approximately 700,000 distinct CDR3 sequences, approximately 30% of which appear only once. The specimen sequenced was blood. The source of this sequence is a woman of 80 years or more in good health. This rearrangement joins TRBV12-5 to TRBJ1-2; D is undetermined. CDR3 region: CASGLEGGYTF. The CDR3 bases are TGTGCTAGTGGTTTGGAGGGTGGCTACACCTTC. The full variable domain, its missing parts supplied by reference TRBV12-5 and TRBJ1-2, is DARVTQTPRHKVTEMGQEVTMRCQPILGHNTVFWYRQTMMQGLELLAYFRNRAPLDDSGMPKDRFSAEMPDATLATLKIQPSEPRDSAVYFCASGLEGGYTFGSGTRLTVV.